The 31 T cell receptor beta chains given below trace back to one sample, sequenced in a study of blood T cell repertoires in COVID-19. Generated by immunoSEQ multiplex PCR, the TCRdb table keeps only in-frame clones and is missing some. The sample holds over 150,000 clones, approximately 87% seen once. Sample: peripheral blood. The receptors derive from a woman between 65 and 79 years old with COVID-19, enrolled during active disease.

A few counts support this clone. The V call is TRBV10-3, the J call TRBJ1-5, with TRBD1 identical over 7 bases. V dropped 7 bases and J dropped 7; count of bases not matched to a gene: 7. Per the germline V gene, CDR1 is ENHRY and CDR2 is SYGVKD. The CDR3 is made up of 13 amino acids. CDR3 DNA sequence: TGTGCCATCAAGGGGGCGGAGGAGCAGCCCCAGCATTTT. It yields the protein CAIKGAEEQPQHF.

This chain uses TRBV18 with TRBJ2-2; TRBD2 is a possible D gene (6 bases). Looked up from germline, CDR1 is KGHSH and CDR2 is LQKENI. V was pared by 4 bases and J by 0 bases, with 6 bases between. The CDR3 consists of 14 residues. The CDR3 nucleotides read TGTGCCAGCTCACGCGGGACGAACACCGGGGAGCTGTTTTTT. Residues: CASSRGTNTGELFF.

V gene TRBV10-3 combines with J gene TRBJ1-2, with TRBD1 identical over 7 bases. V gave up 5 bases and J gave up 1 base; unmatched junction bases: 4. The CDR3 covers 14 residues. Per germline, CDR1 ENHRY and CDR2 SYGVKD. The CDR3 bases are TGTGCCATCAGTCCTGGGACAGTTAACTATGGCTACACCTTC. Translated: CAISPGTVNYGYTF.

The chain uses TRBV10-1 and TRBJ1-4; D is unclear. V was clipped by 8 bases and J by 7 bases, with 8 bases between them. Looked up from germline, CDR1 is WNHNN and CDR2 is SYGVQD (reference sequence). CDR3 length equals 11 residues. The CDR3 bases are TGCGCCAGCTCCCTTTCTGAAAAACTGTTTTTT. Its protein is CASSLSEKLFF.

J is TRBJ2-1 and V is TRBV5-1, with D maybe TRBD1 (6 bases). CDR1 is SGHRS and CDR2 is YFSETQ in the germline V gene. Between the trimmed V and J ends, which lost 0 bases and 0 bases, there was a span of 7 bases. This CDR3 comprises 15 residues. CDR3 nucleotides: TGCGCCAGCAGCTTGGGGGACACCTCCTACAATGAGCAGTTCTTC. It yields the protein CASSLGDTSYNEQFF.

The chain joins TRBV7-3 to TRBJ2-2; the match to TRBD2 covers 11 bases. The CDR3 has 16 residues. Germline values: CDR1 SGHTA, CDR2 FQGTGA. Trimming cost V 6 bases and J 5 bases; bases outside gene matches: 8. CDR3 amino acids: CASRNGLAGGTGELFF. CDR3 nucleotide sequence: TGTGCCAGCAGAAATGGACTAGCGGGTGGGACCGGGGAGCTGTTTTTT. The complete variable domain, with remaining parts taken from reference TRBV7-3 and TRBJ2-2, reads GAGVSQTPSNKVTEKGKYVELRCDPISGHTALYWYRQSLGQGPEFLIYFQGTGAADDSGLPNDRFFAVRPEGSVSTLKIQRTERGDSAVYLCASRNGLAGGTGELFFGEGSRLTVL.

This clone was picked up a small number of times. The CDR3 DNA reads as TGTGCCAGCAGTTTAGTGGGCAGGGAAGAGACCCAGTACTTC. This sequence encodes CASSLVGREETQYF. The chain links TRBV28 to TRBJ2-5, with D possibly matching TRBD1 (5 bases). The CDR3 has 14 amino acids. The V gene lost 2 bases and the J gene lost 3 bases, with 10 bases spanning the gap. The germline CDR1 and CDR2 sequences are MDHEN and SYDVKM.

The V and J genes are TRBV29-1 and TRBJ2-2; TRBD2 agrees at 11 bases. The CDR3 runs to 17 residues. The J segment lost 2 bases and the V segment lost 4 bases, leaving 9 bases of the junction unmatched. CDR1 and CDR2 (germline): SQVTM, ANQGSEA. In nucleotides, the CDR3 is TGCAGCGTTGGCCTTTTAGCGGGAGGGCCTAACACCGGGGAGCTGTTTTTT. Protein: CSVGLLAGGPNTGELFF.

This chain joins TRBV28 and TRBJ1-1; 7 nucleotides agree with TRBD1. V was pared by 6 bases and J by 3 bases, with 10 bases of the junction left unmatched. The CDR3 runs 15 residues. Germline lookup yields CDR1 MDHEN and CDR2 SYDVKM. This CDR3 is CASRDMTGLHTEAFF. DNA of the CDR3: TGTGCCAGCAGGGATATGACAGGGCTGCACACTGAAGCTTTCTTT.

The CDR3 DNA follows: TGTGCCAGCAGTACAGACAGGGCCTACGAGCAGTACTTC. As protein: CASSTDRAYEQYF. V and J are TRBV12-3 or TRBV12-4 and TRBJ2-7; 7 bases match TRBD1. Germline trimming cut 5 bases from V and 2 bases from J; bases unmatched to any gene: 3. This CDR3 comprises 13 residues.

The chain uses TRBV10-3 and TRBJ2-1; the D gene is possibly TRBD2 (6 bases). The CDR3 extends over 14 amino acids. Trimming pared 3 bases from V and 5 bases from J, leaving 11 bases between. CDR1 is ENHRY, CDR2 SYGVKD, per germline. Written as DNA, the CDR3 is TGTGCCATCAGTGAAGCTAGCGCCCACAATGAGCAGTTCTTC. It codes for CAISEASAHNEQFF.

This sequence joins TRBV7-3 and TRBJ2-1; TRBD1 matches at 10 bases. CDR1 and CDR2 from the germline V gene are SGHTA and FQGTGA. The CDR3 length is 14 residues. The trim removed 6 bases at V and 10 bases at J, leaving 9 bases unmatched. CDR3 sequence (DNA): TGTGCCAGCAGTTTCACCGGGACAGGGGAGGAGCAGTTCTTC. It codes for CASSFTGTGEEQFF.

The DNA of the CDR3 is TGTGCCAGCGAACGACAGCCTCTTTTCGGGGGCTACACCTTC. Translated, it gives CASERQPLFGGYTF. The V gene is TRBV28, the J gene TRBJ1-2; D is possibly TRBD1 (5 bases). The V end was cut by 8 bases, the J end by 8 bases, with 21 bases between. The CDR3 has 14 amino acids. Germline V lookup: CDR1 MDHEN, CDR2 SYDVKM.

This chain uses TRBV7-9 with TRBJ1-4; 7 bases are shared with TRBD1. The germline CDR1 and CDR2 sequences are SEHNR and FQNEAQ (reference sequence). This CDR3 region has 16 residues. The junction had 10 bases not matched to a gene; V was cut back by 5 bases and J by 4 bases. The CDR3 sequence is CASSPSGQAVNEKLFF. CDR3 sequence (DNA): TGTGCCAGCAGCCCCTCCGGACAGGCCGTTAATGAAAAACTGTTTTTT.

V and J are TRBV18 and TRBJ2-1; the match to TRBD1 covers 9 bases. V dropped 3 bases and J dropped 13; count of bases not matched to a gene: 10. This CDR3 comprises 14 residues. Germline-derived CDR1 and CDR2 are KGHSH and LQKENI. The DNA of the CDR3 is TGTGCCAGCTCACCCGAGGACAGGGGCGTTCCACAGTTCTTC. This translates into CASSPEDRGVPQFF.

The rearrangement joins TRBV2 to TRBJ1-4, with D perhaps matching TRBD1 (6 bases). This CDR3 region has 15 residues. The germline V gene encodes CDR1 SNHLY and CDR2 FYNNEI. V lost 7 bases and J 10 bases, leaving 22 bases between the germline ends. The CDR3 sequence: CASKTEGGPAGKLFF. In nucleotides, the CDR3 is TGTGCCAGCAAGACAGAGGGGGGGCCAGCGGGAAAACTGTTTTTT. The complete variable domain, with remaining parts taken from reference TRBV2 and TRBJ1-4, reads EPEVTQTPSHQVTQMGQEVILRCVPISNHLYFYWYRQILGQKVEFLVSFYNNEISEKSEIFDDQFSVERPDGSNFTLKIRSTKLEDSAMYFCASKTEGGPAGKLFFGSGTQLSVL.

The CDR3 sequence: CASSLWPSLGNEQFF. DNA for the CDR3: TGTGCCAGCAGCTTATGGCCTAGCTTGGGGAATGAGCAGTTCTTC. The chain has TRBV7-2 and TRBJ2-1, with a weak D call TRBD2 (5 bases). The V and J ends lost 2 bases and 7 bases respectively, with 15 bases between them. Per the germline V gene, CDR1 is SGHTA and CDR2 is FQGNSA. The CDR3 sequence is 15 residues long.

The rearrangement links TRBV28 to TRBJ2-5, with 8 bases lining up with TRBD2. This CDR3 spans 13 amino acids. The V gene end was trimmed by 5 bases and the J gene end by 5 bases; junction bases not matched to a gene: 4. Germline CDR1 reads MDHEN; CDR2 reads SYDVKM. This CDR3 is CASSIAGRETQYF. The CDR3 coding sequence is TGTGCCAGCAGTATAGCGGGAAGGGAGACCCAGTACTTC.

The chain employs TRBV5-6 and TRBJ1-5, with a tentative D call TRBD1 (5 bases). Trimming took off 7 bases at V and 3 bases at J, with 11 bases between the two ends. Germline V gene lookup returns CDR1 SGHDT and CDR2 YYEEEE. This CDR3 region has 13 residues. CDR3 sequence: CASSGHLNQPQHF. The CDR3, as DNA: TGTGCCAGCTCAGGACACCTCAATCAGCCCCAGCATTTT.

The V gene is TRBV6-5, the J gene TRBJ1-5; unclear D gene. Looked up from germline, CDR1 is MNHEY and CDR2 is SVGAGI. The CDR3 runs to 16 residues. V was pared by 0 bases and J by 2 bases, with 11 bases between. CDR3 protein: CASSYSQGQGNQPQHF. CDR3 nucleotides: TGTGCCAGCAGTTACTCGCAAGGCCAGGGCAATCAGCCCCAGCATTTT.

The chain carries TRBV19 and TRBJ1-6, with D unclear. The CDR3 runs to 14 residues. V was clipped by 2 bases and J by 6 bases, with 8 bases between them. Germline lookup yields CDR1 LNHDA and CDR2 SQIVND (reference sequence). This CDR3 reads CASSIQDRNSPLHF. In DNA, the CDR3 is TGTGCCAGTAGTATACAGGATCGTAATTCACCCCTCCACTTT. Full variable domain (remainder filled in from reference TRBV19 and TRBJ1-6): DGGITQSPKYLFRKEGQNVTLSCEQNLNHDAMYWYRQDPGQGLRLIYYSQIVNDFQKGDIAEGYSVSREKKESFPLTVTSAQKNPTAFYLCASSIQDRNSPLHFGNGTRLTVT.

This chain connects TRBV27 to TRBJ1-6, with D possibly TRBD1 on 5 matching bases. Trimming removed 1 base from V and 4 bases from J, with 8 bases in between. The CDR3 sequence is 15 residues long. CDR1 and CDR2 (germline): MNHEY, SMNVEV (reference sequence). CDR3 residues: CASSLFTGYNSPLHF. Written as DNA, the CDR3 is TGTGCCAGCAGTTTATTTACAGGATATAATTCACCCCTCCACTTT.

The chain has TRBV29-1 and TRBJ1-1; D is unclear. Germline lookup yields CDR1 SQVTM and CDR2 ANQGSEA. Trimming cost V 5 bases and J 1 base, with 11 bases left between them. The CDR3 spans 13 residues. The CDR3 sequence is CSVRFGPNTEAFF. CDR3 coding DNA: TGCAGCGTTCGCTTTGGGCCGAACACTGAAGCTTTCTTT. The full variable domain, completed using reference TRBV29-1 and TRBJ1-1, is SAVISQKPSRDICQRGTSLTIQCQVDSQVTMMFWYRQQPGQSLTLIATANQGSEATYESGFVIDKFPISRPNLTFSTLTVSNMSPEDSSIYLCSVRFGPNTEAFFGQGTRLTVV.

The chain combines TRBV5-1 with TRBJ2-7; perhaps TRBD2 as D (6 bases). Germline CDR1 is SGHRS and CDR2 is YFSETQ. The CDR3 totals 14 residues. Trimming pared 3 bases from V and 3 bases from J, leaving 13 bases between. Written as DNA, the CDR3 is TGCGCCAGCAGCTCGGAGGGCACAAACTACGAGCAGTACTTC. Translation: CASSSEGTNYEQYF.

This clone is a singleton in its sample. The chain couples TRBV9 to TRBJ1-1; D possibly corresponds to TRBD1 (6 bases). The ends were cut back, 3 bases at V and 7 bases at J, with 19 bases in the middle. Germline CDR1 and CDR2: SGDLS and YYNGEE. This CDR3 comprises 15 residues. The chain's CDR3 is CASSAKGGSSSEAFF. CDR3 coding DNA: TGTGCCAGCAGCGCAAAGGGGGGGTCCTCTAGTGAAGCTTTCTTT.

This rearrangement joins TRBV7-9 to TRBJ2-1; 12 nucleotides line up with TRBD2. Germline V CDR1 and CDR2: SEHNR, FQNEAQ (reference sequence). The V gene end was trimmed by 5 bases and the J gene end by 7 bases; junction bases not matched to a gene: 3. CDR3 size: 14 residues. CDR3 DNA sequence: TGTGCCAGCAGCACTGGGACTAGCGGGAATGAGCAGTTCTTC. It is translated as CASSTGTSGNEQFF.

The V and J genes are TRBV18 and TRBJ1-1, with 9 bases aligning to TRBD1. The CDR3 has 15 amino acids. The V gene's germline CDR1 is KGHSH and CDR2 LQKENI. J gave up 2 bases and V 3 bases, and 4 bases lay outside the gene matches. The CDR3 reads CASSPGQGGNTEAFF. Written as DNA, the CDR3 is TGTGCCAGCTCACCGGGACAGGGAGGTAACACTGAAGCTTTCTTT.

This clone was counted once. This chain connects TRBV20-1 to TRBJ2-1, with D tentatively TRBD1 (5 bases). CDR3 length: 14 amino acids. V was pared by 3 bases and J by 4 bases, with 13 bases between. CDR1 is DFQATT and CDR2 is SNEGSKA in the germline V gene (reference sequence). The CDR3 nucleotides are TGCAGTGCTAGTGGTGGGGCTCGATACAATGAGCAGTTCTTC. Translated, it gives CSASGGARYNEQFF.

This chain joins TRBV3-1 (or the pseudogene TRBV3-2) and TRBJ2-7, with 10 positions matching TRBD2. CDR1 and CDR2 from the germline V gene are LGHDT and YNNKEL (reference sequence). Trimming at V came to 0 bases and at J to 3 bases, leaving 5 bases not matched to a gene. The CDR3 consists of 16 residues. The CDR3: CASSQDLVAGGYEQYF. CDR3 DNA sequence: TGTGCCAGCAGCCAAGATTTGGTAGCGGGGGGCTACGAGCAGTACTTC.

V is TRBV24-1 and J is TRBJ2-7, with unresolved D. Germline values: CDR1 KGHDR, CDR2 SFDVKD. V was clipped by 0 bases and J by 0 bases, with 14 bases between them. CDR3 length: 17 residues. The DNA of the CDR3 is TGTGCCACCAGTGATTTGGGAAGGCAGGTCGGCTCCTACGAGCAGTACTTC. This gives the protein CATSDLGRQVGSYEQYF.

The chain links TRBV5-1 to TRBJ1-3; the D gene is possibly TRBD1 (5 bases). The CDR3 is 16 residues long. Germline V gene lookup returns CDR1 SGHRS and CDR2 YFSETQ. V was clipped by 0 bases and J by 4 bases, with 14 bases between them. Here the CDR3 reads CASSLEAGRTGNTIYF. The CDR3 DNA is TGCGCCAGCAGCTTGGAGGCAGGGAGGACCGGAAACACCATATATTTT.